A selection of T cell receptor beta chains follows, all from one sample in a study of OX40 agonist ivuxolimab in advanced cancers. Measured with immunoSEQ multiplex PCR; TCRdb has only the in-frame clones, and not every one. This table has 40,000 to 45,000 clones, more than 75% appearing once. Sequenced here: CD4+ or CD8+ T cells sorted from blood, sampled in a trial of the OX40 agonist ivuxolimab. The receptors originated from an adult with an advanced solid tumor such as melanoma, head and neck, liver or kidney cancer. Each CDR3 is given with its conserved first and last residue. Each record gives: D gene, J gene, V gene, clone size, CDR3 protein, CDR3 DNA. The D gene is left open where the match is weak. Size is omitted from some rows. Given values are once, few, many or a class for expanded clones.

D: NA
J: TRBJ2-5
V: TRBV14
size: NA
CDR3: CASQLLPQETQYF
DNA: TGTGCCAGCCAATTACTTCCCCAAGAGACCCAGTACTTC

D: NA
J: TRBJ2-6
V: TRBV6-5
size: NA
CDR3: CASSLSASPGANVLTF
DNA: TGTGCCAGCAGTTTATCGGCGTCCCCTGGGGCCAACGTCCTGACTTTC

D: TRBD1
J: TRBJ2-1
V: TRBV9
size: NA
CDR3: CASSDLQGVPYNEQFF
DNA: TGTGCCAGCAGCGACCTACAGGGGGTTCCCTACAATGAGCAGTTCTTC

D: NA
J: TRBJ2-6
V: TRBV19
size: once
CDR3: CASSIGSFPVLTF
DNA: TGTGCCAGTAGTATAGGGAGTTTTCCAGTCCTGACTTTC

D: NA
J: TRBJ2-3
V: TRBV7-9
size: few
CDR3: CASSFGTDTQYF
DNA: TGTGCCAGCAGCTTCGGGACAGATACGCAGTATTTT

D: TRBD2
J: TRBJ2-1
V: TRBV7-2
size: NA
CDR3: CASSLTSGGAWNEQFF
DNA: TGTGCCAGCAGCTTGACTAGCGGGGGTGCCTGGAATGAGCAGTTCTTC

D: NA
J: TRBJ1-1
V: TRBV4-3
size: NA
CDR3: CASSQSALAGAKMEAFF
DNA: TGCGCCAGCAGCCAATCGGCACTAGCAGGGGCGAAAATGGAAGCTTTCTTT

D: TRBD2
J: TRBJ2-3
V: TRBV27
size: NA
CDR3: CASSLLTSGGTDTQYF
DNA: TGTGCCAGCAGTTTGCTCACTAGCGGGGGAACAGATACGCAGTATTTT

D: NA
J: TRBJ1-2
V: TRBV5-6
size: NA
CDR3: CASSLGAGHIYGYTF
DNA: TGTGCCAGCAGCCTGGGGGCAGGGCACATCTATGGCTACACCTTC

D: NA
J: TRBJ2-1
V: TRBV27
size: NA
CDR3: CASTSRGENEQFF
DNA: TGTGCCAGCACTTCTAGGGGCGAGAATGAGCAGTTCTTC

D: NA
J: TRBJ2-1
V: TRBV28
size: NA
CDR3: CASSRRGSYNEQFF
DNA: TGTGCCAGCAGTAGACGGGGATCCTACAATGAGCAGTTCTTC

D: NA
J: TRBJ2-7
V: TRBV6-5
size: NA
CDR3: CASSYVDEQYF
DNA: TGTGCCAGCAGTTACGTCGACGAGCAGTACTTC

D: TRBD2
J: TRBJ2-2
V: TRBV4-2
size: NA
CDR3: CASSQDSGGAGELFF
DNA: TGTGCCAGCAGCCAAGATAGCGGGGGGGCCGGGGAGCTGTTTTTT

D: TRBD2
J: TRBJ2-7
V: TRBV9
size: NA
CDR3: CASSVSGGYEQYF
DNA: TGTGCCAGCAGCGTGAGCGGGGGATACGAGCAGTACTTC

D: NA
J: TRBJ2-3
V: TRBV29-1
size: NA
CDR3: CSVEDTNGNTQYF
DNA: TGCAGCGTTGAAGATACGAACGGCAATACGCAGTATTTT

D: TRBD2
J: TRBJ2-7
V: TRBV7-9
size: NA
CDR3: CASSQSGLAGVREQYF
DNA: TGTGCCAGCAGCCAATCGGGACTAGCGGGAGTAAGGGAGCAGTACTTC

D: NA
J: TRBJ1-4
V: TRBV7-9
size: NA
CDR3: CASSDQESAREKLFF
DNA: TGTGCCAGCAGCGATCAGGAATCAGCGAGGGAAAAACTGTTTTTT

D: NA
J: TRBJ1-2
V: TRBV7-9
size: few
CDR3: CASSLVGYGYTF
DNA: TGTGCCAGCAGCTTAGTAGGCTATGGCTACACCTTC

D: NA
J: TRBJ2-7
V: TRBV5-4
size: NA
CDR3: CASSSQWGAQYEQYF
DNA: TGTGCCAGCAGCTCCCAGTGGGGGGCACAATACGAGCAGTACTTC

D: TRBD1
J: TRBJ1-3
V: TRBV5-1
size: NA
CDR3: CASSLAPTGYGNTIYF
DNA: TGCGCCAGCAGCTTGGCCCCGACAGGGTACGGAAACACCATATATTTT

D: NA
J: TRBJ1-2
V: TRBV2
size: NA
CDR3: CASSETRVYTF
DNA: TGTGCCAGCAGTGAAACCAGGGTCTACACCTTC

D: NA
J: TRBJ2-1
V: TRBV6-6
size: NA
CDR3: CASGLTGWNEQFF
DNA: TGTGCCAGCGGGCTTACGGGGTGGAATGAGCAGTTCTTC

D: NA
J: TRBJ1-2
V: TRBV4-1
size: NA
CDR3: CASRGGFGYGYTF
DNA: TGCGCCAGCCGTGGAGGGTTTGGCTATGGCTACACCTTC

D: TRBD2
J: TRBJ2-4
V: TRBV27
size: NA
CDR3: CASVPTSGGPLNIQYF
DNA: TGTGCCAGCGTACCCACTAGCGGGGGTCCCCTAAACATTCAGTACTTC

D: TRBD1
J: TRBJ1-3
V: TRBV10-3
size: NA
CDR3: CAISEDRESGNTIYF
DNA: TGTGCCATCAGTGAGGACAGGGAATCTGGAAACACCATATATTTT

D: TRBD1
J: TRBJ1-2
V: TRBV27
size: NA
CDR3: CASSPYQGAESSYGYTF
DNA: TGTGCCAGCAGTCCCTACCAGGGGGCGGAGTCGAGCTATGGCTACACCTTC

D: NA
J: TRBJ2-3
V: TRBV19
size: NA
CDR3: CASNLAGSTDTQYF
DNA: TGTGCCAGCAACTTGGCAGGTAGCACAGATACGCAGTATTTT

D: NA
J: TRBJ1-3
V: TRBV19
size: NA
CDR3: CASIPRDSGNTIYF
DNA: TGTGCCAGTATTCCCCGGGACTCTGGAAACACCATATATTTT

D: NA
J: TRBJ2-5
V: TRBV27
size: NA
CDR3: CASSLGTPQETQYF
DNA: TGTGCCAGCAGTCTCGGGACACCTCAAGAGACCCAGTACTTC

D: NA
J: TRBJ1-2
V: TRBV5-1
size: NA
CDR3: CASSAAQGEYGYTF
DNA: TGCGCCAGCAGCGCCGCGCAGGGAGAGTATGGCTACACCTTC

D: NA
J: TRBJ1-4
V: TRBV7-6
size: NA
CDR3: CASSLGTTNEKLFF
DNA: TGTGCCAGCAGCTTAGGGACAACTAATGAAAAACTGTTTTTT

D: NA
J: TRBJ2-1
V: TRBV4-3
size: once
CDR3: CASSQGLTRGDEQFF
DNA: TGCGCCAGCAGCCAAGGATTGACGAGGGGTGATGAGCAGTTCTTC

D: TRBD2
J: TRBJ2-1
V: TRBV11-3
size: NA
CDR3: CASSIPGTSDSNEQFF
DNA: TGTGCCAGCAGCATCCCCGGGACTAGCGATTCCAATGAGCAGTTCTTC

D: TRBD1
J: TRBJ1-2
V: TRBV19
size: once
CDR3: CASSIADRSIYGYTF
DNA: TGTGCCAGTAGTATCGCGGACAGGTCGATCTATGGCTACACCTTC

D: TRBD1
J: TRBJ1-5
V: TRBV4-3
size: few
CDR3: CASSPSDRVQPQHF
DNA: TGCGCCAGCAGCCCCTCCGACAGGGTCCAGCCCCAGCATTTT

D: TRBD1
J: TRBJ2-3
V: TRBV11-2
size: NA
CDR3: CAQGTGQGSADTQYF
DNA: TGTGCTCAAGGGACAGGACAGGGGTCTGCAGATACGCAGTATTTT

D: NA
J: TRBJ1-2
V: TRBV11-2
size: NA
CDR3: CASSLEGYGYTF
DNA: TGTGCCAGCAGCTTAGAAGGATATGGCTACACCTTC

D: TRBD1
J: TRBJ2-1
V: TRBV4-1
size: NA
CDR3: CASSQEEGANYEQFF
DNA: TGCGCCAGCAGCCAAGAAGAGGGGGCGAACTATGAGCAGTTCTTC

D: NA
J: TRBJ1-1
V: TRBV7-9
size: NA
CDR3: CASSILLNTEAFF
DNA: TGTGCCAGCAGTATCCTCTTGAACACTGAAGCTTTCTTT

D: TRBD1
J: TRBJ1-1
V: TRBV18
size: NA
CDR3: CASSPGQGSEGTEAFF
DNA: TGTGCCAGCTCACCGGGACAGGGGTCCGAAGGCACTGAAGCTTTCTTT

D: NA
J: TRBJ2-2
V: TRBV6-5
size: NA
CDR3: CASSRTLDPTGELFF
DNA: TGTGCCAGCAGTAGGACGCTGGATCCCACCGGGGAGCTGTTTTTT

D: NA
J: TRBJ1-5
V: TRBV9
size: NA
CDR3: CASSVGFSNQPQHF
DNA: TGTGCCAGCAGCGTAGGGTTTAGCAATCAGCCCCAGCATTTT

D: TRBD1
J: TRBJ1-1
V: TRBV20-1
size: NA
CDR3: CSPRQGAEAFF
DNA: TGCAGTCCAAGACAGGGCGCTGAAGCTTTCTTT

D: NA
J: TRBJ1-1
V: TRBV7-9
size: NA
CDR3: CASSLGGAFF
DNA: TGTGCCAGCAGCTTAGGGGGGGCTTTCTTT

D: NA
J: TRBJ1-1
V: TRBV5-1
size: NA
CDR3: CASSFTLDSNTEAFF
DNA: TGCGCCAGCAGTTTCACCCTGGACAGCAACACTGAAGCTTTCTTT

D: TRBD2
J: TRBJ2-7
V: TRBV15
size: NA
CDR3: CATSNSSGRPTYEQYF
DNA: TGTGCCACCAGCAATTCTAGCGGAAGGCCGACCTACGAGCAGTACTTC

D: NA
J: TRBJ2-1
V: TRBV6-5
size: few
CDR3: CASSYSEFSYNEQFF
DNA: TGTGCCAGCAGTTACTCGGAGTTTTCCTACAATGAGCAGTTCTTC

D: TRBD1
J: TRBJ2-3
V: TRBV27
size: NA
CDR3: CASSEFIRRTGVVDTQYF
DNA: TGTGCCAGCAGTGAGTTTATTCGGCGGACAGGGGTGGTAGATACGCAGTATTTT

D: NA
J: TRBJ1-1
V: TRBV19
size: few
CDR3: CASSIDLGDNTEAFF
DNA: TGTGCCAGTAGTATAGATCTGGGGGACAACACTGAAGCTTTCTTT

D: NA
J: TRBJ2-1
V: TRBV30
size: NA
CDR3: CAWTTLGVEQFF
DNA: TGTGCCTGGACTACTCTCGGGGTTGAGCAGTTCTTC

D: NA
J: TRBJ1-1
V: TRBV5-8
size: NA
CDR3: CASSLQLEEAFF
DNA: TGTGCCAGCAGCTTGCAGTTAGAGGAAGCTTTCTTT

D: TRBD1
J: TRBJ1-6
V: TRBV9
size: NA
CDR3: CASSVDREENSPLHF
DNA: TGTGCCAGCAGCGTGGACAGGGAGGAAAATTCACCCCTCCACTTT

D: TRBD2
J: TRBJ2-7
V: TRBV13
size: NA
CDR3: CASSHRDSGGPYEQYF
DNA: TGTGCCAGCAGCCATAGGGATAGCGGGGGTCCCTACGAGCAGTACTTC

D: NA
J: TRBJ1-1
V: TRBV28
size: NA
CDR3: CASSFVEAFF
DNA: TGTGCCAGCAGTTTCGTCGAAGCTTTCTTT

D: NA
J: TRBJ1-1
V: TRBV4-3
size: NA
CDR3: CASSQGFGTLKDTEAFF
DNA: TGCGCCAGCAGCCAAGGATTCGGTACATTGAAGGACACTGAAGCTTTCTTT

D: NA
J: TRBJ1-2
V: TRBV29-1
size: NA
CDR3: CSVEEGNYGYTF
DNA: TGCAGCGTTGAAGAGGGAAACTATGGCTACACCTTC

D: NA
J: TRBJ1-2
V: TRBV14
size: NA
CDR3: CASSQDFEDTYNYGYTF
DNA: TGTGCCAGCAGCCAAGATTTTGAGGACACCTATAACTATGGCTACACCTTC

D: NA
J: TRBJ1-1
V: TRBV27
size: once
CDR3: CASRGATEAFF
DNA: TGTGCCAGCAGAGGCGCCACTGAAGCTTTCTTT

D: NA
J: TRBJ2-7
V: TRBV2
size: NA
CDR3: CASSDATSSYEQYF
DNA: TGTGCCAGCAGTGACGCGACCAGCTCCTACGAGCAGTACTTC

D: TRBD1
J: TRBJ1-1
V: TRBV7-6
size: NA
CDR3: CASSLGDRGYAEAFF
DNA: TGTGCCAGCAGCTTAGGGGACAGGGGTTACGCTGAAGCTTTCTTT